The source of this T cell receptor (beta chain) is a study of T cell responses to AZD1222 COVID-19 vaccine. The CDR3 is made up of 16 amino acids. CDR1 and CDR2 from the germline V gene are ENHRY and SYGVKD. V lost 6 bases and J lost 0, with 17 bases in between. Pooling of second doses given at about 4 or about 12 weeks was done. The protocol was immunoSEQ multiplex PCR, while the TCRdb copy is restricted to in-frame clones and leaves out a portion. The sample lists roughly 150,000 clones, about 90% occurring once. The chain employs TRBV10-3 and TRBJ1-2; D possibly corresponds to TRBD1 (5 bases). The clonotype originates from an adult who received the AZD1222 COVID-19 vaccine. The input for sequencing was peripheral blood, taken 28 days after the second AZD1222 dose. CDR3 in DNA: TGTGCCATCAGAGAACAGGTAAACGCGACTAACTATGGCTACACCTTC. Translating it yields CAIREQVNATNYGYTF.